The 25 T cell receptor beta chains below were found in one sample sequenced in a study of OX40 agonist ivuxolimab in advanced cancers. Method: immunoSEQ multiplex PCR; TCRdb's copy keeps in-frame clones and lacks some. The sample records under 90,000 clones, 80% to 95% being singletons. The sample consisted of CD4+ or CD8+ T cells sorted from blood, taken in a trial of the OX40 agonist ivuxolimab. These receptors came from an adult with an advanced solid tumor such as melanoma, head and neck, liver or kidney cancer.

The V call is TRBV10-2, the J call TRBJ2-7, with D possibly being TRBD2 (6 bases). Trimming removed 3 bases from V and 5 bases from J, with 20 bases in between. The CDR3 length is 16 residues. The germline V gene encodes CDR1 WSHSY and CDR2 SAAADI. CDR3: CASSDWGSGRKHEQYF. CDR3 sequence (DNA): TGCGCCAGCAGTGATTGGGGTAGCGGACGGAAGCACGAGCAGTACTTC.

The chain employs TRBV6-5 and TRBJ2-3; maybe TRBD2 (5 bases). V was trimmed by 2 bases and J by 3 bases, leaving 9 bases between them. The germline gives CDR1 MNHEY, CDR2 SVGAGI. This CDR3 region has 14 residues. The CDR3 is CASSYARTTDTQYF. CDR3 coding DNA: TGTGCCAGCAGTTACGCTCGGACTACAGATACGCAGTATTTT.

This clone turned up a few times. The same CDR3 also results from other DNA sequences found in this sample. Written as DNA, the CDR3 is TGTGCCAGCTCACCCCCGGGGCGGACCGGGGAGCTGTTTTTT. This codes for CASSPPGRTGELFF. The rearrangement uses TRBV18 and TRBJ2-2; the D call may be TRBD1 or TRBD2 (5 bases each). Germline CDR1 is KGHSH and CDR2 is LQKENI. V lost 3 bases, J lost 5 bases, and 10 bases lay in between. The CDR3 loop spans 14 amino acids.

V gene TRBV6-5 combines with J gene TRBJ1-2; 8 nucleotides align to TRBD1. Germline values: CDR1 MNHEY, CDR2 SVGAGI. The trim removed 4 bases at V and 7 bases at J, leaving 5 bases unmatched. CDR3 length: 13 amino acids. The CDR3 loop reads CASSLAGGFGYTF. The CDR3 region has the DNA TGTGCCAGCAGTTTGGCAGGGGGCTTTGGCTACACCTTC.

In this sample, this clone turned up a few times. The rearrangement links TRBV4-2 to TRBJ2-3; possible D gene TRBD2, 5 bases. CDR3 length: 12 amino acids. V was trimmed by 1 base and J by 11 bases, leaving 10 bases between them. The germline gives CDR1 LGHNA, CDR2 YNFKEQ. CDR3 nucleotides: TGTGCCAGCAGCCAAGTAGCGTATGAGCAGTATTTT. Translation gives CASSQVAYEQYF.

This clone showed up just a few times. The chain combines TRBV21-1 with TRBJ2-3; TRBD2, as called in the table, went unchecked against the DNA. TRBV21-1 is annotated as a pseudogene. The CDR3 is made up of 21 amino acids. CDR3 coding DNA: TGTGCCAGCAGCAAAGTGGGGGTATGGGTAGCGGGAGGGCCCGAGACAGATACGCAGTATTTT. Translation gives CASSKVGVWVAGGPETDTQYF.

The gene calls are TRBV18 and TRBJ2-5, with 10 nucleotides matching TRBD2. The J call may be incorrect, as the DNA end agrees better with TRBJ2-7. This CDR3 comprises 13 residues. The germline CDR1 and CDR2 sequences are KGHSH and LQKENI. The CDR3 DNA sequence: TGTGCCAGCTCACCAGGACTAGCGGACGAGCAGTACTTC. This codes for CASSPGLADEQYF.

The CDR3 loop is CASSISPEETQYF. The CDR3 DNA reads as TGCGCCAGCAGCATCTCACCGGAGGAGACCCAGTACTTC. V is TRBV5-1 and J is TRBJ2-5; D not resolved. V shed 4 bases and J shed 5 bases, with 12 bases lying between them. The CDR3 sequence is 13 residues long. Germline V lookup: CDR1 SGHRS, CDR2 YFSETQ.

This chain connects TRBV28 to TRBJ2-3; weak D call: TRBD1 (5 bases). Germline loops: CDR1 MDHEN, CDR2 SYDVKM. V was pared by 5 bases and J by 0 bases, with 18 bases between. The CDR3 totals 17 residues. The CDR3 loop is CASSVIGAVQSTDTQYF. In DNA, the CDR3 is TGTGCCAGCAGTGTGATTGGGGCAGTCCAGAGCACAGATACGCAGTATTTT.

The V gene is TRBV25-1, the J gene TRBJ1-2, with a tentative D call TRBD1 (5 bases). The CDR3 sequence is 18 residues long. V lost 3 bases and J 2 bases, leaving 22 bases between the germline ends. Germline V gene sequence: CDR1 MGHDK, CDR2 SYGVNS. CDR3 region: CASSEDSRHGGVNYGYTF. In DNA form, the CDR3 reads TGTGCCAGCAGTGAGGATTCCCGGCACGGGGGGGTGAACTATGGCTACACCTTC.

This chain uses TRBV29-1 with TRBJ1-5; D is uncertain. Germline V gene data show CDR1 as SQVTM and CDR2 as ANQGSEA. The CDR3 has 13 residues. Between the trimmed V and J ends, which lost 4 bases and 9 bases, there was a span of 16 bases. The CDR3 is CSVVISESAPQHF. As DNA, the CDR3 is TGCAGCGTTGTGATCTCAGAATCGGCGCCCCAGCATTTT.

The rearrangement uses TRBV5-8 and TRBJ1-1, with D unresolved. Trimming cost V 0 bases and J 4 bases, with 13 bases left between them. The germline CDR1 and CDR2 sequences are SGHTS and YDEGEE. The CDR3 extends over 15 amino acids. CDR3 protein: CASSLGYGIGTEAFF. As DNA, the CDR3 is TGTGCCAGCAGCTTGGGATACGGAATCGGCACTGAAGCTTTCTTT.

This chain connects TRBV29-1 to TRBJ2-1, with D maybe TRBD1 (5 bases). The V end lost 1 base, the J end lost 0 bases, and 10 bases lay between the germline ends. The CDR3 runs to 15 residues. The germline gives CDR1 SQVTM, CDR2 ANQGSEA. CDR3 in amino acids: CSVEGGPLSYNEQFF. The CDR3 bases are TGCAGCGTTGAAGGGGGCCCCCTCTCCTACAATGAGCAGTTCTTC.

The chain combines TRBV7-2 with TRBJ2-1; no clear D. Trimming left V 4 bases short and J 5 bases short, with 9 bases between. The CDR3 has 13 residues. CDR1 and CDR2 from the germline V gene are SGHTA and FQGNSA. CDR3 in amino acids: CASSWVTNNEQFF. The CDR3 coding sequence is TGTGCCAGCAGCTGGGTTACCAACAATGAGCAGTTCTTC.

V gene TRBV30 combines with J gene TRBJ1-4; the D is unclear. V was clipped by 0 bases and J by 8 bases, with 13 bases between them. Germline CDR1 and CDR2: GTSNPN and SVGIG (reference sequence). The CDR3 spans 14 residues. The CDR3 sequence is CAWSVQLGGEKLFF. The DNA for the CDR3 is TGTGCCTGGAGTGTACAGTTGGGTGGGGAAAAACTGTTTTTT.

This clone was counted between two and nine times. The CDR3 spells CASNSMNTEAFF. The CDR3 DNA reads as TGTGCCAGCAATTCCATGAACACTGAAGCTTTCTTT. The gene calls are TRBV28 and TRBJ1-1; D gene uncertain. CDR1 MDHEN and CDR2 SYDVKM come from the germline V gene. The CDR3 runs to 12 residues. V was clipped by 7 bases and J by 0 bases, with 6 bases between them.

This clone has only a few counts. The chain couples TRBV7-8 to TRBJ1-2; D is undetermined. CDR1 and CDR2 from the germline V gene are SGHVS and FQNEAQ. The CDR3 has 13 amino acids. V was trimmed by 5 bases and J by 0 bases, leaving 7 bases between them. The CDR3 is CASSAVSNYGYTF. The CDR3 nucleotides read TGTGCCAGCAGCGCAGTTTCTAACTATGGCTACACCTTC.

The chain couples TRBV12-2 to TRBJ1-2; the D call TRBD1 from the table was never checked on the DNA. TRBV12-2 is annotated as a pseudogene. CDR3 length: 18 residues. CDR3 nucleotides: TGTGCAAGTCGCTTAGGAGGGGACAGGGGGCTCCCTCGCAATGGCTACACCTTC. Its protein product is CASRLGGDRGLPRNGYTF.

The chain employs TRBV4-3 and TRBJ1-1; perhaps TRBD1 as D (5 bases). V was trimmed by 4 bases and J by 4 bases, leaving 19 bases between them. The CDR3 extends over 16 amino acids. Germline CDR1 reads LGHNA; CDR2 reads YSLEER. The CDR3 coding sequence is TGCGCCAGCAGCCCAGGCTCCTGGGGGGGTGGCACTGAAGCTTTCTTT. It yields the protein CASSPGSWGGGTEAFF.

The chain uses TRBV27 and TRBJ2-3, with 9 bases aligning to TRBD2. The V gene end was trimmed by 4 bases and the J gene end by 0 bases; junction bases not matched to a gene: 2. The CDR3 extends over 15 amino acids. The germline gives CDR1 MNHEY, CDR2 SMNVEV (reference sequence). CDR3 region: CASSWAGGSTDTQYF. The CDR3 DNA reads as TGTGCCAGCAGTTGGGCGGGAGGGAGCACAGATACGCAGTATTTT.

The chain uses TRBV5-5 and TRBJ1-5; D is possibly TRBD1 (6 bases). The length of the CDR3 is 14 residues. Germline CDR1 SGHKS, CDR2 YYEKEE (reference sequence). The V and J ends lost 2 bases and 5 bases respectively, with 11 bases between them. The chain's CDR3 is CASSFWAGDQPQHF. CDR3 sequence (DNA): TGTGCCAGCAGCTTTTGGGCAGGGGATCAGCCCCAGCATTTT.

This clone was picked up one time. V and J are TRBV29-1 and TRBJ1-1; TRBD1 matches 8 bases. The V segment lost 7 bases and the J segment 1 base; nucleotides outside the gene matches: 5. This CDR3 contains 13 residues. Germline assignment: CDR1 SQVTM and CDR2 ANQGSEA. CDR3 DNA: TGCAGCGAACAGACAGGGGCGAACACTGAAGCTTTCTTT. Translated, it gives CSEQTGANTEAFF.

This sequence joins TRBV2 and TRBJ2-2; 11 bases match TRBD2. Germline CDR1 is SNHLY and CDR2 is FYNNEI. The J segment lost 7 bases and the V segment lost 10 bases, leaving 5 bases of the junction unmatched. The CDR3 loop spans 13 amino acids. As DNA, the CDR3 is TGTGCCACCGGGACTAGCGGAGTCGGGGAGCTGTTTTTT. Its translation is CATGTSGVGELFF.

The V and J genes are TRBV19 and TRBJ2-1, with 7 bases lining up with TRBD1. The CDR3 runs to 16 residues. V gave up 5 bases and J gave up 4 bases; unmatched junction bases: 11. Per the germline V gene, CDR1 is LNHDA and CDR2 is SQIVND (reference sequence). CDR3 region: CASSPQGRATYNEQFF. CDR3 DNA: TGTGCCAGTAGTCCACAGGGGCGGGCTACGTACAATGAGCAGTTCTTC.

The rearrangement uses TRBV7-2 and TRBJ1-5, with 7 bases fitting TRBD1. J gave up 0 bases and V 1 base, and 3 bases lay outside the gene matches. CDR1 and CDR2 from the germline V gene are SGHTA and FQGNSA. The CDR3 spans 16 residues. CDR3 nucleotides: TGTGCCAGCAGCTTAGAGGGACAGTATAGCAATCAGCCCCAGCATTTT. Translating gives CASSLEGQYSNQPQHF.